Below are 5 T cell receptor beta chains sequenced from a single sample in a study of identical twins. MiXCR, run by TCRdb on the 5' RACE reads, gives a single entry per CDR3 protein. The sample holds about 720,000 distinct CDR3 sequences; 8.6% are singletons and the top ten take approximately 0.94%. Another study also made use of these data, one on yellow fever vaccine responses in identical twins.

Sequences were obtained from PBMCs. These receptors originate from a woman under 30 in good health.

CDR3 DNA sequence: TGTGCCAGCAGTTCCTCCTGGGGCGAGCAGTACTTC. Protein product: CASSSSWGEQYF. The rearrangement uses TRBV28 and TRBJ2-7; D not certain. From germline, CDR1 is MDHEN and CDR2 SYDVKM. The CDR3 spans 12 residues. V lost 4 bases, J lost 6 bases, and 10 bases lay in between.

This clonotype was picked up many times. This CDR3 is CASRGRLAGGYNEQFF. In DNA form, the CDR3 reads TGTGCCAGCAGGGGACGACTAGCGGGGGGATACAATGAGCAGTTCTTC. The chain recombines TRBV12-3 or TRBV12-4 with TRBJ2-1, with 13 nucleotides matching TRBD2. This CDR3 region has 16 residues. After removal of 6 bases from V and 4 bases from J, the junction contained 6 bases not matched to a gene.

The chain couples TRBV5-1 to TRBJ2-1; a weak D match, TRBD2 (6 bases). The ends were cut back, 0 bases at V and 6 bases at J, with 19 bases in the middle. This CDR3 region has 17 residues. Germline CDR1 reads SGHRS; CDR2 reads YFSETQ. CDR3 residues: CASSLAGRSGFGNEQFF. The CDR3 nucleotides are TGCGCCAGCAGCTTGGCGGGGAGGAGCGGGTTCGGCAATGAGCAGTTCTTC.

The rearrangement joins TRBV27 to TRBJ2-7, with 8 nucleotides matching TRBD1. CDR3 size: 16 residues. Germline loops: CDR1 MNHEY, CDR2 SMNVEV (reference sequence). V lost 5 bases, J lost 3 bases, and 12 bases stayed unmatched. CDR3 sequence reads: CASSPTWDRRYYEQYF. Written as DNA, the CDR3 is TGTGCCAGCAGTCCAACCTGGGACAGGAGATACTACGAGCAGTACTTC.

The table lists this clonotype with many counts. The junction and the germline gene differ at one end; a read error may be behind it. This chain connects TRBV7-9 to TRBJ2-1; 8 bases map to TRBD2. In germline, CDR1 is SEHNR, CDR2 FQNEAQ (reference sequence). The CDR3 runs to 15 residues. This chain's CDR3 is CASSPRLATFNEQFF. In DNA, the CDR3 is TGTGCCAGCAGCCCCCGACTAGCGACCTTTAATGAGCAGTTTTTC.